This T cell receptor (beta chain) was observed in a study of blood T cell repertoires in COVID-19. Turning to the study itself: Some COVID-19 samples were acute and others convalescent; all came from the United States, Italy and Spain. PBMCs, B-cell-depleted T cells, or T cells were the source of the cDNA or gDNA that made up the material.

Libraries were prepared by immunoSEQ multiplex PCR; TCRdb keeps only in-frame clonotypes and omits some of them. In the table there are fewer than 250,000 clones, roughly 85% of which are singletons. Residents of 24 US areas, aged roughly 18 to 95 years, made up the participants. The ends lost 4 bases at V and 4 bases at J; junction bases unmatched: 9. Germline CDR1 and CDR2: GTSNPN and SVGIG (reference sequence). The CDR3 spans 14 residues. This TCR was recovered from a woman aged 50 to 60 with acute COVID-19. The chain uses TRBV30 and TRBJ1-1, with 7 bases lining up with TRBD1. Material: PBMCs or T cells enriched from blood (not recorded which). The CDR3, as DNA: TGTGCCTGGAAGGGTCAGGGGGGCTCCACTGAAGCTTTCTTT. Amino acid sequence: CAWKGQGGSTEAFF.